This passage covers 25 T cell receptor beta chains from one sample sequenced in a study of response to subunit inactivated influenza vaccine. MiXCR was run by TCRdb on the RT-PCR reads, yielding one entry per CDR3 protein. The repertoire holds approximately 520,000 distinct CDR3 sequences, with 25% as singletons. The sample in question was CD4+ T cells sorted from PBMCs, obtained less than 6 days after vaccination. The source is a man aged 50-59 years who received an inactivated influenza vaccine.

This clonotype was found a few times. The rearrangement joins TRBV4-3 to TRBJ2-1, with D possibly called TRBD1 or TRBD2 (6 bases each). CDR1 and CDR2 (germline): LGHNA, YSLEER. With 2 bases removed from V and 12 bases from J, the gap between germline ends came to 20 bases. CDR3 size: 15 residues. The CDR3 region is CASSQYAGQGTWQFF. The DNA for the CDR3 is TGCGCCAGCAGCCAATACGCGGGGCAGGGGACCTGGCAGTTCTTC.

The sample holds a few counts of this clonotype. V usage is TRBV2 and J usage is TRBJ2-1; D possibly corresponds to TRBD2 (5 bases). Germline lookup yields CDR1 SNHLY and CDR2 FYNNEI. CDR3 size: 13 residues. With 9 bases removed from V and 7 bases from J, the gap between germline ends came to 16 bases. CDR3 amino acids: CASALGSWNEQFF. The CDR3 DNA sequence: TGTGCCAGTGCGCTAGGGAGTTGGAATGAGCAGTTCTTC.

The chain couples TRBV5-1 to TRBJ2-1, with D possibly TRBD2 on 6 matching bases. The CDR3 spans 17 residues. CDR1 and CDR2 from the germline V gene are SGHRS and YFSETQ. V was pared by 1 base and J by 6 bases, with 20 bases between. Here the CDR3 reads CASSLTPTGVTINEQFF. The CDR3 nucleotides read TGCGCCAGCAGCTTGACCCCCACGGGGGTTACGATCAATGAGCAGTTCTTC.

There are a few counts of this clonotype. The chain uses TRBV6-1 and TRBJ2-7, with 7 nucleotides matching TRBD1. CDR1 and CDR2 from the germline V gene are MNHNS and SASEGT. Germline trimming cut 6 bases from V and 0 bases from J; bases unmatched to any gene: 2. The CDR3 runs 13 residues. The CDR3 bases are TGTGCCAGCAGGGACAGGACCTCCTACGAGCAGTACTTC. It specifies CASRDRTSYEQYF.

This clonotype has a handful of counts. This CDR3 reads CASSQHSGVQETQYF. The CDR3 DNA is TGTGCCAGCAGCCAACACTCAGGGGTGCAAGAGACCCAGTACTTC. The chain carries TRBV7-3 and TRBJ2-5, with TRBD1 as a possible D gene (6 bases). V shed 5 bases and J shed 2 bases, with 15 bases lying between them. CDR3 length: 15 residues. Germline V gene lookup returns CDR1 SGHTA and CDR2 FQGTGA.

The chain carries TRBV5-1 and TRBJ1-5; TRBD1 matches at 9 bases. Germline V gives CDR1 SGHRS, CDR2 YFSETQ. After removal of 4 bases from V and 5 bases from J, the junction contained 4 bases not matched to a gene. This CDR3 contains 14 residues. The CDR3 loop is CASSEDRGDQPQHF. The DNA for the CDR3 is TGCGCCAGCAGCGAGGACAGGGGAGATCAGCCCCAGCATTTT.

This clonotype has more than one count but fewer than ten. The chain is built from TRBV6-1 and TRBJ1-5; D ambiguous. Germline V gives CDR1 MNHNS, CDR2 SASEGT. The CDR3 has 15 amino acids. V lost 6 bases, J lost 6 bases, and 18 bases lay in between. The DNA of the CDR3 is TGTGCCAGCAGACCCATGGGGAGGGTGGGTCAGCCCCAGCATTTT. It yields the protein CASRPMGRVGQPQHF.

CDR3 sequence (DNA): TGTGCCAGCAGCTTCAGGGCCGAGGGTCGTCAAGATACGCAGTATTTT. Residues: CASSFRAEGRQDTQYF. The chain combines TRBV11-1 with TRBJ2-3; the D call may be TRBD1 or TRBD2 (5 bases each). Germline assignment: CDR1 SGHAT and CDR2 FQDESV (reference sequence). This CDR3 comprises 16 residues. V was cut by 3 bases and J by 5 bases, with 18 bases left in between.

This clonotype has a handful of counts. The chain joins TRBV28 to TRBJ2-7; 7 nucleotides line up with TRBD1. V was pared by 1 base and J by 1 base, with 7 bases of the junction left unmatched. The CDR3 runs to 16 residues. The germline gives CDR1 MDHEN, CDR2 SYDVKM. The DNA of the CDR3 is TGTGCCAGCAGTTTATTAATCCCGGGACAGTCCTACGAGCAGTACTTC. Its translation is CASSLLIPGQSYEQYF.

This rearrangement joins TRBV7-2 to TRBJ2-5; TRBD2 matches at 11 bases. CDR1 SGHTA and CDR2 FQGNSA come from the germline V gene. The ends lost 4 bases at V and 2 bases at J; junction bases unmatched: 9. There are 17 residues in the CDR3. For the CDR3, the DNA is TGTGCCAGCAGCTCACTAGCGGGGGCCTATCGTCAAGAGACCCAGTACTTC. This gives the protein CASSSLAGAYRQETQYF.

The genes are TRBV28 and TRBJ2-3, with D perhaps TRBD2 (5 bases). The CDR3 covers 14 residues. CDR1 is MDHEN and CDR2 is SYDVKM in the germline V gene. V was shortened by 4 bases and J by 6 bases, with 14 bases between the two germline ends. CDR3 sequence: CASSWQRGGDTQYF. In DNA form, the CDR3 reads TGTGCCAGCAGTTGGCAAAGAGGCGGGGATACGCAGTATTTT. Based on the CDR3 plus reference TRBV28 and TRBJ2-3, the full variable domain is DVKVTQSSRYLVKRTGEKVFLECVQDMDHENMFWYRQDPGLGLRLIYFSYDVKMKEKGDIPEGYSVSREKKERFSLILESASTNQTSMYLCASSWQRGGDTQYFGPGTRLTVL.

This clonotype was detected only a few times. This chain links TRBV5-5 with TRBJ1-5; 7 nucleotides align to TRBD1. This CDR3 region has 15 residues. CDR1 is SGHKS, CDR2 YYEKEE, per germline (reference sequence). V was pared by 5 bases and J by 5 bases, with 10 bases of the junction left unmatched. Here the CDR3 DNA reads TGTGCCAGCAGGAAAGACAGGGATACTCATCAGCCCCAGCATTTT. Translation gives CASRKDRDTHQPQHF.

The chain recombines TRBV11-2 with TRBJ2-7; tentative D call: TRBD2 (5 bases). The CDR3 has 16 amino acids. Trimming took 1 base from V and 3 from J, leaving 16 bases between them. Germline V gives CDR1 SGHAT, CDR2 FQNNGV. This CDR3 reads CASSLAGSARDYEQYF. CDR3 nucleotide sequence: TGTGCCAGCAGCTTAGCTGGGTCAGCTCGGGACTACGAGCAGTACTTC.

As for this clonotype: At one end the junction does not follow the germline gene, possibly because of a read error. The rearrangement links TRBV7-6 to TRBJ2-7, with D perhaps TRBD2 (5 bases). CDR3 length equals 19 residues. Per germline, CDR1 SGHVS and CDR2 FNYEAQ. The CDR3 DNA is TGTGCCAGCAGCCTAGCTTATGGGGTAGAAGGCCCCTTAACCCACGAGCAGTACTTC. As protein: CASSLAYGVEGPLTHEQYF. The variable domain in full, completed from reference TRBV7-6 and TRBJ2-7, reads GAGVSQSPRYKVTKRGQDVALRCDPISGHVSLYWYRQALGQGPEFLTYFNYEAQQDKSGLPNDRFSAERPEGSISTLTIQRTEQRDSAMYRCASSLAYGVEGPLTHEQYFGPGTRLTVT.

The chain links TRBV20-1 to TRBJ1-5; TRBD1 matches 7 bases. This CDR3 is 14 amino acids long. V trimming: 5 bases; J trimming: 2 bases; junction bases outside the gene matches: 6. In germline, CDR1 is DFQATT, CDR2 SNEGSKA (reference sequence). The CDR3 sequence: CSAAQDRGNQPQHF. The CDR3 coding sequence is TGCAGTGCTGCCCAAGACAGGGGCAATCAGCCCCAGCATTTT.

This clonotype was picked up many times. This sequence joins TRBV5-1 and TRBJ1-6; D gene ambiguous. Trimming left V 5 bases short and J 15 bases short, with 9 bases between. CDR1 and CDR2 from the germline V gene are SGHRS and YFSETQ. The CDR3 has 10 amino acids. In DNA, the CDR3 is TGCGCCAGCAGTCCCAGTGACCTCCACTTT. It is translated as CASSPSDLHF.

This chain links TRBV20-1 with TRBJ2-4; 9 bases match TRBD1. The trim removed 6 bases at V and 5 bases at J, leaving 8 bases unmatched. The germline CDR1 and CDR2 sequences are DFQATT and SNEGSKA (reference sequence). This CDR3 is built from 14 residues. CDR3 residues: CSAEEQGAENIQYF. The CDR3 DNA is TGCAGTGCCGAAGAACAGGGGGCCGAAAACATTCAGTACTTC.

This chain uses TRBV15 with TRBJ2-7; 11 nucleotides line up with TRBD2. Germline CDR1 LNHNV, CDR2 YYDKDF (reference sequence). V trimming: 1 base; J trimming: 5 bases; junction bases outside the gene matches: 10. The CDR3 is 17 residues long. The CDR3 coding sequence is TGTGCCACCAGCAGAGGAAGAAGACTAGCGGGAATCAACGAGCAGTACTTC. Its protein product is CATSRGRRLAGINEQYF. The full variable domain, rest sourced from reference TRBV15 and TRBJ2-7, is DAMVIQNPRYQVTQFGKPVTLSCSQTLNHNVMYWYQQKSSQAPKLLFHYYDKDFNNEADTPDNFQSRRPNTSFCFLDIRSPGLGDTAMYLCATSRGRRLAGINEQYFGPGTRLTVT.

This rearrangement joins TRBV7-9 to TRBJ2-7, with unresolved D. The CDR3 loop spans 11 amino acids. V lost 1 base to trimming and J lost 9 bases, with 7 bases between them. Per the germline V gene, CDR1 is SEHNR and CDR2 is FQNEAQ (reference sequence). This CDR3 reads CASSLGSGQYF. CDR3 sequence (DNA): TGTGCCAGCAGCTTAGGGAGTGGGCAGTACTTC.

The rearrangement joins TRBV6-5 to TRBJ2-1; D call uncertain. CDR1 is MNHEY, CDR2 SVGAGI, per germline. The CDR3 extends over 13 amino acids. Between the trimmed V and J ends, which lost 2 bases and 3 bases, there was a span of 5 bases. CDR3 sequence reads: CASSYRNYNEQFF. The CDR3 DNA is TGTGCCAGCAGTTACCGCAACTACAATGAGCAGTTCTTC.

This clonotype was observed a few times. The chain uses TRBV12-3 or TRBV12-4 and TRBJ2-3; weak D call: TRBD1 (6 bases). CDR3 length equals 14 residues. The ends were cut back, 3 bases at V and 6 bases at J, with 13 bases in the middle. The CDR3: CASSFRGSKDTQYF. The CDR3 DNA reads TGTGCCAGCAGTTTCAGGGGTAGCAAGGATACGCAGTATTTT.

This clonotype was seen a handful of times. This sequence joins TRBV5-1 and TRBJ1-2; 9 positions agree with TRBD1. V shed 0 bases, J shed 6 bases, and the junction held 6 bases outside the gene matches. The CDR3 has 15 amino acids. Germline lookup yields CDR1 SGHRS and CDR2 YFSETQ. CDR3 DNA: TGCGCCAGCAGCTTGGCCGTGGGACAGGGAAATGGCTACACCTTC. Protein sequence: CASSLAVGQGNGYTF.

This chain uses TRBV7-2 with TRBJ2-2, with 8 bases matching TRBD1. Per germline, CDR1 SGHTA and CDR2 FQGNSA. V lost 4 bases, J lost 11 bases, and 12 bases stayed unmatched. This CDR3 spans 15 amino acids. CDR3 region: CASSSDRGIPPELFF. CDR3 DNA: TGTGCCAGCAGCTCCGACAGGGGAATCCCCCCAGAGCTGTTTTTT. Supplemented by reference TRBV7-2 and TRBJ2-2, the full variable domain reads GAGVSQSPSNKVTEKGKDVELRCDPISGHTALYWYRQSLGQGLEFLIYFQGNSAPDKSGLPSDRFSAERTGGSVSTLTIQRTQQEDSAVYLCASSSDRGIPPELFFGEGSRLTVL.

This clonotype was recorded many times. V gene TRBV12-3 or TRBV12-4 combines with J gene TRBJ2-5; D not resolved. This CDR3 has 12 amino acids. The ends were cut back, 4 bases at V and 4 bases at J, with 7 bases in the middle. The CDR3 reads CASSWGPETQYF. DNA of the CDR3: TGTGCCAGCAGTTGGGGTCCAGAGACCCAGTACTTC.

A few counts support this clonotype. J is TRBJ2-7 and V is TRBV20-1, with 8 bases aligning to TRBD1. Germline V CDR1 and CDR2: DFQATT, SNEGSKA (reference sequence). Germline trimming cut 5 bases from V and 3 bases from J; bases unmatched to any gene: 9. This CDR3 is 14 amino acids long. The CDR3 is CSALRDRLIYEQYF. The CDR3 coding sequence is TGCAGTGCTCTCCGGGACAGGCTGATCTACGAGCAGTACTTC.